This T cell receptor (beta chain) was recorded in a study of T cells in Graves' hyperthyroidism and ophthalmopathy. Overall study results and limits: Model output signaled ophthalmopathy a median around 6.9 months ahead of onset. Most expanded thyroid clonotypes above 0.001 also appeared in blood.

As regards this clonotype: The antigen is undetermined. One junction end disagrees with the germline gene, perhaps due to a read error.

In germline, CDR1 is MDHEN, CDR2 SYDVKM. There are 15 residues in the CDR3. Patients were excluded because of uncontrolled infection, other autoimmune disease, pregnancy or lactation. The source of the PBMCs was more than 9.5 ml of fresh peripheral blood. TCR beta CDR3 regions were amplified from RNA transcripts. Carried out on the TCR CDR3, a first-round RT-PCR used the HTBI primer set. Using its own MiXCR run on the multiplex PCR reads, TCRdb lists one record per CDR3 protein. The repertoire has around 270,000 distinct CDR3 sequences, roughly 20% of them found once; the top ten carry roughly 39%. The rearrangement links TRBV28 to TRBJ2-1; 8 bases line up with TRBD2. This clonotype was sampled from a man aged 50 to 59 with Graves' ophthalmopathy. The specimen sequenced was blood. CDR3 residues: CASSVIAGNNNERFF. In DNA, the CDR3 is TGTGCCAGCAGTGTCATAGCGGGAAATAACAATGAGCGGTTCTTC.